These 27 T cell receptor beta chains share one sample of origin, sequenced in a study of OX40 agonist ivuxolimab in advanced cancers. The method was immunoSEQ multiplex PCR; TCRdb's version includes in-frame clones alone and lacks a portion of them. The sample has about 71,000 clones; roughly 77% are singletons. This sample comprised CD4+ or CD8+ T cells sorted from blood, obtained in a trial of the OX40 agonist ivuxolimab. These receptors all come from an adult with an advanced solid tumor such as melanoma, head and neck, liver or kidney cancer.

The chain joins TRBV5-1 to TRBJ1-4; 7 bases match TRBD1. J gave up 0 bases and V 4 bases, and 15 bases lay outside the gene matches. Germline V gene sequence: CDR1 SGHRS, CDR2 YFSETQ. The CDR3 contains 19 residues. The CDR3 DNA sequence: TGCGCCAGCAGCCCTTTCCGACAGGGCTATTATACAACTAATGAAAAACTGTTTTTT. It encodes CASSPFRQGYYTTNEKLFF.

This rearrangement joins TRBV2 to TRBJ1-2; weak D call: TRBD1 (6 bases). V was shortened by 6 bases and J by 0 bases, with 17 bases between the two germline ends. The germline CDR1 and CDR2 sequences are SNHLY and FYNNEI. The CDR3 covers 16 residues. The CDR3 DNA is TGTGCCAGCAGCCGGGGCGGGGACATCGCTAACTATGGCTACACCTTC. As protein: CASSRGGDIANYGYTF.

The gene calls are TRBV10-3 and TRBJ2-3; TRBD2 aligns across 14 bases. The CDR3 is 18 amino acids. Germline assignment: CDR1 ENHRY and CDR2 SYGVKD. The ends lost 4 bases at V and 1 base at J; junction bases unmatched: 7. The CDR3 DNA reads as TGTGCCATCAGTGGGGGGACTAGCGGGAGAGGTGGCACAGATACGCAGTATTTT. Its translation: CAISGGTSGRGGTDTQYF.

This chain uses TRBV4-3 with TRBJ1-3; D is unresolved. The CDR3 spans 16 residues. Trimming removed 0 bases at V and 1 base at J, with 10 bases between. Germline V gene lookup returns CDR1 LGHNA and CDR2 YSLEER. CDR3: CASSQDYLGSGNTIYF. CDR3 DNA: TGCGCCAGCAGCCAAGATTATCTGGGTTCTGGAAACACCATATATTTT.

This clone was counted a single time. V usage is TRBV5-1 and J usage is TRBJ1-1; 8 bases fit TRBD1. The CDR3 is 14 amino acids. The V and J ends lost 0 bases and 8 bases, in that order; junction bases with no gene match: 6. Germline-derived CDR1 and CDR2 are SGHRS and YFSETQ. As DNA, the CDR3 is TGCGCCAGCAGCTTGGCCGGGGGACAGGCAGAAGCTTTCTTT. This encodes CASSLAGGQAEAFF.

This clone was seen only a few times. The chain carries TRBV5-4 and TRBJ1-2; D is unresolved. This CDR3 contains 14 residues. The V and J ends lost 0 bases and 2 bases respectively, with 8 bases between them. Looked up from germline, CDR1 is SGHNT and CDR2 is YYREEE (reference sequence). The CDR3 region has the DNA TGTGCCAGCAGCTTGGGGTCGGAAAACTATGGCTACACCTTC. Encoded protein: CASSLGSENYGYTF. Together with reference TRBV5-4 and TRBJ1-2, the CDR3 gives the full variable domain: ETGVTQSPTHLIKTRGQQVTLRCSSQSGHNTVSWYQQALGQGPQFIFQYYREEENGRGNFPPRFSGLQFPNYSSELNVNALELDDSALYLCASSLGSENYGYTFGSGTRLTVV.

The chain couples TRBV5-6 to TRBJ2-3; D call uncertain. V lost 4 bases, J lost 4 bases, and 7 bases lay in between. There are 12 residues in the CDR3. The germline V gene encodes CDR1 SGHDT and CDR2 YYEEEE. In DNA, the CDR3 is TGTGCCAGCAGCCTGACGGCAGATACGCAGTATTTT. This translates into CASSLTADTQYF.

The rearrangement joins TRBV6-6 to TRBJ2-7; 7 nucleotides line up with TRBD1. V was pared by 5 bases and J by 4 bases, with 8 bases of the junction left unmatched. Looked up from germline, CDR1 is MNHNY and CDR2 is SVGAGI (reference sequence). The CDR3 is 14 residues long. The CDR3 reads CASSQKAGGYEQYF. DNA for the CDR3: TGTGCCAGCAGTCAAAAGGCAGGGGGTTACGAGCAGTACTTC.

CDR3 bases: TGCGCCAGCAGCTTCGGCCAGCCCGGGGGCAATGAGCAGTTCTTC. This encodes CASSFGQPGGNEQFF. The V call is TRBV5-1, the J call TRBJ2-1; D may be TRBD2 (6 bases). The length of the CDR3 is 15 residues. The germline V gene encodes CDR1 SGHRS and CDR2 YFSETQ. Trimming shortened V by 2 bases and J by 6 bases, and 15 bases separated the two germline ends.

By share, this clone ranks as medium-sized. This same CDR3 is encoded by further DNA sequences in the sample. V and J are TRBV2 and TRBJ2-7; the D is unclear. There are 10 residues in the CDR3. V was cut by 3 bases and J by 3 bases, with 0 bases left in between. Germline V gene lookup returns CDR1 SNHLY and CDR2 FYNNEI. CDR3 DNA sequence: TGTGCCAGCAGTGACTACGAGCAGTACTTC. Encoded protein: CASSDYEQYF.

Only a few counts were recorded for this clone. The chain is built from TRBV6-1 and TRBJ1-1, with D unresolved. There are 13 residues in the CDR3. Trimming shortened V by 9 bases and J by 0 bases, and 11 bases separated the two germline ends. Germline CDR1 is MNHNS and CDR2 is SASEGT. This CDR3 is CASIVSMNTEAFF. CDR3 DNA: TGTGCCAGTATAGTGTCTATGAACACTGAAGCTTTCTTT.

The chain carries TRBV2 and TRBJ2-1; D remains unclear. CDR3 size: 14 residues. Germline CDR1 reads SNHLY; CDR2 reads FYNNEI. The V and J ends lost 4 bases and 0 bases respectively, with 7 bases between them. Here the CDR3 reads CASSVNPSYNEQFF. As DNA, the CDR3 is TGTGCCAGCAGTGTGAATCCCTCCTACAATGAGCAGTTCTTC.

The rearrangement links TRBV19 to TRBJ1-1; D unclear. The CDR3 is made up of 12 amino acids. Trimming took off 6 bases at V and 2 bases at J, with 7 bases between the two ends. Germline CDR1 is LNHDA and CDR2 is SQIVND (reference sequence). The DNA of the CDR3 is TGTGCCAGTAGCCCCGTAAACACTGAAGCTTTCTTT. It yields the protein CASSPVNTEAFF.

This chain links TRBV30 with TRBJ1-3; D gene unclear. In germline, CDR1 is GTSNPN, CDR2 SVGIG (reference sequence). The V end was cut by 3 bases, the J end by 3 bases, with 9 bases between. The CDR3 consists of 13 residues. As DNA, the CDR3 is TGTGCCTGGAGCACTGGGTTTGGAAACACCATATATTTT. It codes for CAWSTGFGNTIYF.

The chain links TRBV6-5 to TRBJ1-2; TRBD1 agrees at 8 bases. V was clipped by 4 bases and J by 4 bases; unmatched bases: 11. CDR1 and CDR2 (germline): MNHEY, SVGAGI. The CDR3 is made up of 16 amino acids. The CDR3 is CASSLQGVATIYGYTF. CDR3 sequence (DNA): TGTGCCAGCAGTTTACAGGGGGTGGCCACCATCTATGGCTACACCTTC.

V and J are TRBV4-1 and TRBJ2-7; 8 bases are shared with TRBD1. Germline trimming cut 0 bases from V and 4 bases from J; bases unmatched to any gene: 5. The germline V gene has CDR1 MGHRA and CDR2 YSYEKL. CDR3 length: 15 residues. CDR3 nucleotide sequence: TGCGCCAGCAGCCAAGATGCACAGGGGGTGTACGAGCAGTACTTC. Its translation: CASSQDAQGVYEQYF.

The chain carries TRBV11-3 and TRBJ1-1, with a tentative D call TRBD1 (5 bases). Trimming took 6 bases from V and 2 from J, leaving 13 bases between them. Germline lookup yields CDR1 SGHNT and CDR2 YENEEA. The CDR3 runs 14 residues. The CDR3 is CASRAGGANTEAFF. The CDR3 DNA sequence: TGTGCCAGCAGGGCGGGCGGGGCCAACACTGAAGCTTTCTTT.

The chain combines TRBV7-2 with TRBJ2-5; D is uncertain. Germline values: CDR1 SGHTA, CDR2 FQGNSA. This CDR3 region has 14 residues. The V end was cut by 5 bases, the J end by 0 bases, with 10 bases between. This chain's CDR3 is CASSPPTYQETQYF. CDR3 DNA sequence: TGTGCCAGCAGCCCCCCCACGTACCAAGAGACCCAGTACTTC. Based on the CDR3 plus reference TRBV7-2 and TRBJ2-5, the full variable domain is GAGVSQSPSNKVTEKGKDVELRCDPISGHTALYWYRQSLGQGLEFLIYFQGNSAPDKSGLPSDRFSAERTGGSVSTLTIQRTQQEDSAVYLCASSPPTYQETQYFGPGTRLLVL.

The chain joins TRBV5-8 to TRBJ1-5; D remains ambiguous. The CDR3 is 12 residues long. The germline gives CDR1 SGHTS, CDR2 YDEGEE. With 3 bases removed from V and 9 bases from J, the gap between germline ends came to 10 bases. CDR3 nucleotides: TGTGCCAGCAGCTCTAACACCGGGCCCCAGCATTTT. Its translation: CASSSNTGPQHF. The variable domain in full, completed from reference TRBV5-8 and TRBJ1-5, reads EAGVTQSPTHLIKTRGQQATLRCSPISGHTSVYWYQQALGLGLQFLLWYDEGEERNRGNFPPRFSGRQFPNYSSELNVNALELEDSALYLCASSSNTGPQHFGDGTRLSIL.

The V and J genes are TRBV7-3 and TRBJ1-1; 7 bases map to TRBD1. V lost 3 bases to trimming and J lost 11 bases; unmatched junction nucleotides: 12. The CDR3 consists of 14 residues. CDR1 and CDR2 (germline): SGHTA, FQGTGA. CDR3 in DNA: TGTGCCAGCAGCTTCTCCAGGGGGTCGGCTGGGGCTTTCTTT. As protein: CASSFSRGSAGAFF.

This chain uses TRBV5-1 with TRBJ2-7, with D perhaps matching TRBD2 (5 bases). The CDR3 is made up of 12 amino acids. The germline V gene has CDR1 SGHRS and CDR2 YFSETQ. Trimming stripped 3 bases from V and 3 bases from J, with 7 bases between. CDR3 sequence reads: CASSSDFYEQYF. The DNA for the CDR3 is TGCGCCAGCAGCTCGGACTTCTACGAGCAGTACTTC.

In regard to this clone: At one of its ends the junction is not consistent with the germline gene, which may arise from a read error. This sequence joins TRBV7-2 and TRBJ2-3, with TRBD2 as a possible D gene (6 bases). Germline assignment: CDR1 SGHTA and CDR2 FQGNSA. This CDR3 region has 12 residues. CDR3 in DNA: TGTGCCAGCAGCTCGACTAGTAATACGAAGTATTTT. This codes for CASSSTSNTKYF. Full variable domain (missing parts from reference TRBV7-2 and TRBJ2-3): GAGVSQSPSNKVTEKGKDVELRCDPISGHTALYWYRQSLGQGLEFLIYFQGNSAPDKSGLPSDRFSAERTGGSVSTLTIQRTQQEDSAVYLCASSSTSNTKYFGPGTRLTVL.

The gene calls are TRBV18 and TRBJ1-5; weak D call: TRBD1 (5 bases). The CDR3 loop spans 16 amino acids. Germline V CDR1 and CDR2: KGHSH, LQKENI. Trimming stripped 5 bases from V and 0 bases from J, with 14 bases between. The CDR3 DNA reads TGTGCCAGCTCAACGCTAGACAGTAATAGCAATCAGCCCCAGCATTTT. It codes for CASSTLDSNSNQPQHF.

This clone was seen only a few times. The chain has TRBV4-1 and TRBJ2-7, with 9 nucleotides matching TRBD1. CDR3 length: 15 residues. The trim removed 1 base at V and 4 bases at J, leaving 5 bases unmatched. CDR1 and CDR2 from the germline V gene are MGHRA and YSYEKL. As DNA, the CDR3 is TGCGCCAGCAGCCAAGGGGGACAGGGTCCGTACGAGCAGTACTTC. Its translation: CASSQGGQGPYEQYF.

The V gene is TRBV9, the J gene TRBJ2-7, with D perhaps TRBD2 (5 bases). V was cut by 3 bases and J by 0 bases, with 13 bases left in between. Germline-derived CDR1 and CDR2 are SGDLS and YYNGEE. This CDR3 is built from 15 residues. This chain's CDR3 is CASSADMGSSYEQYF. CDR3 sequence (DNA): TGTGCCAGCAGCGCCGACATGGGGAGCTCCTACGAGCAGTACTTC.

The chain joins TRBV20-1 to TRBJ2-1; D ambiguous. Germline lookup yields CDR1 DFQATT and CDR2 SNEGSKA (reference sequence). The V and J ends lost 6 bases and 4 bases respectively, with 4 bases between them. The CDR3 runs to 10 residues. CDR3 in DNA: TGCAGTGCCCTGTACAATGAGCAGTTCTTC. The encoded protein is CSALYNEQFF.

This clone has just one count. As DNA, the CDR3 is TGCAGCGTTGAAGACGGGACAGGTCAAAGGGCTTTCTTT. This codes for CSVEDGTGQRAFF. The genes are TRBV29-1 and TRBJ1-1; 8 bases fit TRBD1. The CDR3 covers 13 residues. Germline CDR1 reads SQVTM; CDR2 reads ANQGSEA. After removal of 0 bases from V and 11 bases from J, the junction contained 8 bases not matched to a gene.